These 27 T cell receptor beta chains were sequenced from one sample in a study of CD8 T cells in Susac syndrome. Roughly 0.5 to 1 ug RNA was reverse transcribed with random hexamers. One entry per CDR3 protein, called by TCRdb with MiXCR from the immunoSEQ multiplex PCR reads. This table has around 170,000 distinct CDR3 sequences, around 95% appearing once. Sequences were obtained from CD4+ T cells from PBMCs. These receptors originate from a human donor with Susac syndrome.

CDR3 sequence: CASSLRSRALGYGYTF. CDR3 bases: TGTGCCAGCAGTCTTCGAAGCAGGGCCCTTGGGTATGGCTACACCTTC. The chain joins TRBV12-3 or TRBV12-4 to TRBJ1-2; perhaps TRBD1 as D (5 bases). V was clipped by 5 bases and J by 5 bases, with 21 bases between them. This CDR3 is built from 16 residues.

This clonotype has only a few counts. The J gene is TRBJ1-5, the V gene TRBV27; D not certain. There are 13 residues in the CDR3. Trimming pared 4 bases from V and 0 bases from J, leaving 4 bases between. Per the germline V gene, CDR1 is MNHEY and CDR2 is SMNVEV (reference sequence). CDR3 DNA sequence: TGTGCCAGCAGTTCCTATAGCAATCAGCCCCAGCATTTT. This translates into CASSSYSNQPQHF.

Note on this clonotype: An end of the junction differs from the germline gene, which may be a read error. The chain carries TRBV29-1 and TRBJ2-7, with D uncertain. The CDR3 contains 14 residues. Germline V gene data show CDR1 as SQVTM and CDR2 as ANQGSEA. The CDR3 loop reads CGVEDQRGTYEQYF. The DNA for the CDR3 is TGCGGCGTTGAAGATCAGCGAGGTACCTACGAGCAGTACTTC.

The chain uses TRBV5-1 and TRBJ2-3, with 8 bases identical to TRBD2. CDR1 is SGHRS, CDR2 YFSETQ, per germline. J lost 2 bases, V lost 3 bases, and 8 bases had no gene match. This CDR3 spans 16 amino acids. The CDR3 DNA reads as TGCGCCAGCAGCTCGCCAGCGGGGGCGCACACAGATACGCAGTATTTT. Encoded protein: CASSSPAGAHTDTQYF.

V usage is TRBV30 and J usage is TRBJ1-1; D is ambiguous. Germline V gene lookup returns CDR1 GTSNPN and CDR2 SVGIG (reference sequence). This CDR3 comprises 13 residues. The V and J ends lost 1 base and 8 bases respectively, with 14 bases between them. This CDR3 is CAWSGLIMEEAFF. CDR3 coding DNA: TGTGCCTGGAGTGGTCTTATCATGGAGGAAGCTTTCTTT.

The chain recombines TRBV21-1 with TRBJ1-2; the table gives TRBD1 as D, unverified against the DNA. TRBV21-1 is a recognized pseudogene. CDR3 length equals 15 residues. This chain's CDR3 is CASSSPDRGFPGYTF. The CDR3 coding sequence is TGTGCCAGCAGCAGCCCGGACAGGGGATTTCCTGGCTACACCTTC.

V usage is TRBV29-1 and J usage is TRBJ2-7, with D tentatively TRBD1 or TRBD2 (5 bases each). The CDR3 has 16 amino acids. V lost 5 bases and J 3 bases, leaving 23 bases between the germline ends. Germline CDR1 reads SQVTM; CDR2 reads ANQGSEA. CDR3 protein: CSVSVFRDEKYYEQYF. The CDR3 region has the DNA TGCAGCGTTTCTGTCTTCCGGGACGAAAAGTACTACGAGCAGTACTTC.

This chain joins TRBV24-1 and TRBJ1-3; D may be TRBD1 (5 bases). V lost 7 bases and J 0 bases, leaving 9 bases between the germline ends. Germline V gene data show CDR1 as KGHDR and CDR2 as SFDVKD. This CDR3 is 14 amino acids long. The CDR3 nucleotides read TGTGCCACCAGGGCCGGGGCCTCTGGAAACACCATATATTTT. This gives the protein CATRAGASGNTIYF.

This clonotype was seen just once. This chain uses TRBV29-1 with TRBJ2-1, with 7 nucleotides matching TRBD1. The CDR3 totals 11 residues. Germline assignment: CDR1 SQVTM and CDR2 ANQGSEA. The ends lost 7 bases at V and 4 bases at J; junction bases unmatched: 1. The CDR3 loop reads CSGGQYNEQFF. Here the CDR3 DNA reads TGCAGCGGGGGACAGTACAATGAGCAGTTCTTC.

This clonotype has only one observation. The CDR3 nucleotides are TGCGCCAGCAGCCAAGACGGGGGGAGAGTCGGAGAGCAGTTCTTC. This gives the protein CASSQDGGRVGEQFF. The chain joins TRBV4-1 to TRBJ2-1; 7 bases align to TRBD2. In germline, CDR1 is MGHRA, CDR2 YSYEKL. The junction had 9 bases not matched to a gene; V was cut back by 0 bases and J by 10 bases. The CDR3 runs 15 residues.

The chain links TRBV20-1 to TRBJ1-3; maybe TRBD1 (5 bases). The CDR3 is 14 amino acids. CDR1 and CDR2 (germline): DFQATT, SNEGSKA (reference sequence). Trimming removed 1 base from V and 0 bases from J, with 7 bases in between. The CDR3 bases are TGCAGTGCTAGAGCAGGGAGCTCTGGAAACACCATATATTTT. The encoded protein is CSARAGSSGNTIYF.

This clonotype has just one count. The chain employs TRBV2 and TRBJ2-1; 9 nucleotides match TRBD2. The germline V gene encodes CDR1 SNHLY and CDR2 FYNNEI. The junction had 7 bases not matched to a gene; V was cut back by 6 bases and J by 4 bases. CDR3 length equals 15 residues. Here the CDR3 reads CASRARLAAYNEQFF. The CDR3 DNA follows: TGTGCCAGCAGAGCAAGACTAGCGGCTTACAATGAGCAGTTCTTC.

V is TRBV24-1 and J is TRBJ2-5; a possible D gene is TRBD2 (5 bases). The germline gives CDR1 KGHDR, CDR2 SFDVKD. V was trimmed by 3 bases and J by 3 bases, leaving 7 bases between them. There are 13 residues in the CDR3. Here the CDR3 reads CATSDAAEETQYF. CDR3 nucleotides: TGTGCCACCAGTGATGCAGCGGAAGAGACCCAGTACTTC.

The chain couples TRBV20-1 to TRBJ1-1, with D unresolved. V was shortened by 1 base and J by 2 bases, with 11 bases between the two germline ends. Germline V gene data show CDR1 as DFQATT and CDR2 as SNEGSKA (reference sequence). The CDR3 loop spans 14 amino acids. The DNA for the CDR3 is TGCAGTGCTAGAGTGGGTTCAGTTAACACTGAAGCTTTCTTT. Translation: CSARVGSVNTEAFF.

With regard to this clonotype: The junction and the germline gene differ at one end; a read error may be behind it. CDR3 bases: TGTGCCAGCAGCTTCGGACAGGGTGATTCATCCCTCCACTTT. Protein product: CASSFGQGDSSLHF. The chain links TRBV7-9 to TRBJ1-6; 8 nucleotides agree with TRBD1. The CDR3 covers 14 residues. Germline V lookup: CDR1 SEHNR, CDR2 FQNEAQ (reference sequence). Drawing the rest from reference TRBV7-9 and TRBJ1-6, the complete variable domain is DTGVSQNPRHKITKRGQNVTFRCDPISEHNRLYWYRQTLGQGPEFLTYFQNEAQLEKSRLLSDRFSAERPKGSFSTLEIQRTEQGDSAMYLCASSFGQGDSSLHFGNGTRLTVT.

This clonotype has a single count. This chain connects TRBV29-1 to TRBJ2-7; 8 bases match TRBD2. V shed 4 bases and J 2 bases; nucleotides not matched to a gene: 1. Germline V gene lookup returns CDR1 SQVTM and CDR2 ANQGSEA. The CDR3 runs to 12 residues. DNA for the CDR3: TGCAGCGTTGCCGGGGGGGCCTACGAGCAGTACTTC. Protein: CSVAGGAYEQYF.

The chain is built from TRBV30 and TRBJ2-3; 7 nucleotides align to TRBD1. Germline-derived CDR1 and CDR2 are GTSNPN and SVGIG (reference sequence). The V gene end was trimmed by 7 bases and the J gene end by 2 bases; junction bases not matched to a gene: 3. This CDR3 has 12 amino acids. CDR3: CASQGVTDTQYF. In nucleotides, the CDR3 is TGTGCCTCGCAGGGGGTCACAGATACGCAGTATTTT.

This chain connects TRBV6-6 to TRBJ2-5; 11 bases are a match to TRBD2. CDR3 size: 15 residues. Per the germline V gene, CDR1 is MNHNY and CDR2 is SVGAGI (reference sequence). The junction had 4 bases not matched to a gene; V was cut back by 4 bases and J by 3 bases. The CDR3 DNA reads TGTGCCAGCAGTTCGACTAGCGGGGATAAAGAGACCCAGTACTTC. This gives the protein CASSSTSGDKETQYF.

The V gene is TRBV3-1, the J gene TRBJ2-2, with TRBD1 identical over 7 bases. J gave up 4 bases and V 5 bases, and 7 bases lay outside the gene matches. The CDR3 is made up of 15 amino acids. Germline V gene lookup returns CDR1 LGHDT and CDR2 YNNKEL (reference sequence). CDR3 amino acids: CASSSRDRATGELFF. CDR3 coding DNA: TGTGCCAGCAGCTCCCGGGACAGAGCCACCGGGGAGCTGTTTTTT.

The V gene is TRBV2, the J gene TRBJ1-5; TRBD1 matches at 9 bases. The J segment lost 3 bases and the V segment lost 11 bases, leaving 11 bases of the junction unmatched. Germline V lookup: CDR1 SNHLY, CDR2 FYNNEI. The CDR3 is 15 amino acids. CDR3 sequence (DNA): TGTGCCGCAAACCCGGGACAGGGCTTCAATCAGCCCCAGCATTTT. Encoded protein: CAANPGQGFNQPQHF.

This chain connects TRBV30 to TRBJ1-2, with D unclear. The CDR3 sequence is 11 residues long. V was pared by 3 bases and J by 4 bases, with 6 bases between. Germline values: CDR1 GTSNPN, CDR2 SVGIG (reference sequence). The DNA for the CDR3 is TGTGCCTGGAGACCAGCCTATGGCTACACCTTC. Translated, it gives CAWRPAYGYTF.

V is TRBV30 and J is TRBJ1-1; D call uncertain. V was shortened by 3 bases and J by 5 bases, with 13 bases between the two germline ends. The CDR3 covers 13 residues. In germline, CDR1 is GTSNPN, CDR2 SVGIG (reference sequence). The CDR3 coding sequence is TGTGCCTGGAGGCTCGGGTGGGAGACTGAAGCTTTCTTT. Protein sequence: CAWRLGWETEAFF. The whole variable domain, remainder taken from reference TRBV30 and TRBJ1-1, is SQTIHQWPATLVQPVGSPLSLECTVEGTSNPNLYWYRQAAGRGLQLLFYSVGIGQISSEVPQNLSASRPQDRQFILSSKKLLLSDSGFYLCAWRLGWETEAFFGQGTRLTVV.

V and J are TRBV9 and TRBJ2-2; D not certain. The V gene's germline CDR1 is SGDLS and CDR2 YYNGEE. With 2 bases removed from V and 7 bases from J, the gap between germline ends came to 9 bases. This CDR3 has 13 residues. CDR3 protein: CASSVSPNGELFF. The DNA of the CDR3 is TGTGCCAGCAGCGTCTCCCCGAACGGGGAGCTGTTTTTT.

The V call is TRBV5-1, the J call TRBJ1-2; D gene uncertain. Trimming removed 4 bases at V and 5 bases at J, with 12 bases between. Germline V gene data show CDR1 as SGHRS and CDR2 as YFSETQ. This CDR3 region has 13 residues. Here the CDR3 reads CASSEKVGYGYTF. CDR3 DNA sequence: TGCGCCAGCAGCGAAAAGGTTGGATATGGCTACACCTTC.

This chain links TRBV30 with TRBJ1-2; D is possibly TRBD1 (6 bases). CDR3 length equals 12 residues. Trimming took 0 bases from V and 8 from J, leaving 10 bases between them. The germline CDR1 and CDR2 sequences are GTSNPN and SVGIG (reference sequence). The CDR3 DNA follows: TGTGCCTGGAGTGTAGGGGGGAGCGGCTACACCTTC. Translation: CAWSVGGSGYTF.

The chain employs TRBV5-1 and TRBJ1-6; 12 bases align to TRBD1. This CDR3 contains 16 residues. Germline CDR1 SGHRS, CDR2 YFSETQ. Trimming at V came to 4 bases and at J to 7 bases, leaving 6 bases not matched to a gene. CDR3 nucleotide sequence: TGCGCCAGCAGCCCGGGACAGGGGGCGCACAATTCACCCCTCCACTTT. This sequence encodes CASSPGQGAHNSPLHF.

CDR3 DNA: TGTGCCAGCAGCTTCGAGGCTGCCTCGTGGGGTGAGCAGTTCTTC. This translates into CASSFEAASWGEQFF. The gene calls are TRBV7-2 and TRBJ2-1; D is unresolved. V gave up 3 bases and J gave up 9 bases, with 18 bases separating them. CDR3 length: 15 amino acids. Germline loops: CDR1 SGHTA, CDR2 FQGNSA.